Presented here are 26 T cell receptor beta chains from one specimen sequenced in a study of OX40 agonist ivuxolimab in advanced cancers. Sequenced by immunoSEQ multiplex PCR; TCRdb stores in-frame clones only, minus some. Here the sample spans 70,000 or so clones, nearly 90% being singletons. Sample: CD4+ or CD8+ T cells sorted from blood, taken in a trial of the OX40 agonist ivuxolimab. The receptors were sampled from an adult with an advanced solid tumor such as melanoma, head and neck, liver or kidney cancer.

This clone was seen only a few times. This sequence joins TRBV11-3 and TRBJ2-6, with a possible D match to TRBD2 (6 bases). Germline V gene data show CDR1 as SGHNT and CDR2 as YENEEA. Trimming pared 5 bases from V and 0 bases from J, leaving 14 bases between. The CDR3 runs to 17 residues. The CDR3 region is CASSQDTGSSGANVLTF. In DNA form, the CDR3 reads TGTGCCAGCAGCCAAGACACCGGGAGCTCTGGGGCCAACGTCCTGACTTTC.

The chain recombines TRBV19 with TRBJ1-1; D is uncertain. The ends were cut back, 6 bases at V and 6 bases at J, with 8 bases in the middle. The CDR3 spans 11 residues. The germline gives CDR1 LNHDA, CDR2 SQIVND (reference sequence). The CDR3 region has the DNA TGTGCCAGTAGCTGGAGATCTGAAGCTTTCTTT. Protein: CASSWRSEAFF.

This chain joins TRBV9 and TRBJ1-3, with D maybe TRBD1 (5 bases). Germline-derived CDR1 and CDR2 are SGDLS and YYNGEE. The V gene lost 5 bases and the J gene lost 1 base, with 13 bases spanning the gap. The CDR3 is made up of 15 amino acids. CDR3 sequence (DNA): TGTGCCAGCAGTACCGGCGGGGGATCTGGAAACACCATATATTTT. Translation: CASSTGGGSGNTIYF.

The chain links TRBV6-5 to TRBJ2-7; TRBD1 might be the D (5 bases). The V gene's germline CDR1 is MNHEY and CDR2 SVGAGI. CDR3 length equals 12 residues. Trimming took 6 bases from V and 1 from J, leaving 7 bases between them. The CDR3 DNA follows: TGTGCCAGCAGACAGGAATCCTACGAGCAGTACTTC. This encodes CASRQESYEQYF.

This clone was observed once. CDR3 loop: CASSRRQANEKLFF. The CDR3, as DNA: TGTGCCAGCAGCCGGAGACAGGCGAATGAAAAACTGTTTTTT. The rearrangement links TRBV7-2 to TRBJ1-4; weak D call: TRBD1 (6 bases). The ends were cut back, 5 bases at V and 5 bases at J, with 12 bases in the middle. This CDR3 is 14 amino acids long. Germline assignment: CDR1 SGHTA and CDR2 FQGNSA. Complete variable domain (other parts from reference TRBV7-2 and TRBJ1-4): GAGVSQSPSNKVTEKGKDVELRCDPISGHTALYWYRQSLGQGLEFLIYFQGNSAPDKSGLPSDRFSAERTGGSVSTLTIQRTQQEDSAVYLCASSRRQANEKLFFGSGTQLSVL.

The rearrangement links TRBV28 to TRBJ2-3; D is possibly TRBD1 or TRBD2 (6 bases each). The CDR3 runs to 15 residues. Trimming removed 3 bases at V and 5 bases at J, with 15 bases between. The germline gives CDR1 MDHEN, CDR2 SYDVKM. The DNA of the CDR3 is TGTGCCAGCAGTTTCGGGGGCCCCGGGGGAGATACGCAGTATTTT. Its translation is CASSFGGPGGDTQYF.

The V call is TRBV11-2, the J call TRBJ2-5; unclear D gene. Germline assignment: CDR1 SGHAT and CDR2 FQNNGV. V dropped 1 base and J dropped 1 base, with 7 bases sitting between them. CDR3 size: 14 residues. The CDR3 DNA sequence: TGTGCCAGCAGCTTAGGACTTCTCCAAGAGACCCAGTACTTC. This translates into CASSLGLLQETQYF.

This clone came up once. The V gene is TRBV27, the J gene TRBJ1-2; D is uncertain. V lost 0 bases, J lost 1 base, and 6 bases lay in between. Germline CDR1 and CDR2: MNHEY and SMNVEV (reference sequence). The CDR3 runs 14 residues. CDR3 bases: TGTGCCAGCAGTTTATCGGGGAATAACTATGGCTACACCTTC. It translates to CASSLSGNNYGYTF.

The chain joins TRBV6-6 to TRBJ1-2; possible D gene TRBD1, 5 bases. This CDR3 has 14 residues. Germline V gene lookup returns CDR1 MNHNY and CDR2 SVGAGI (reference sequence). Between the trimmed V and J ends, which lost 5 bases and 2 bases, there was a span of 12 bases. In DNA, the CDR3 is TGTGCCAGCAGTCGGGGGGGGACCAACTATGGCTACACCTTC. Protein sequence: CASSRGGTNYGYTF.

In this sample, this clone turned up once. The chain joins TRBV19 to TRBJ1-4, with 8 bases aligning to TRBD1. The CDR3 contains 13 residues. The V and J ends lost 5 bases and 7 bases, in that order; junction bases with no gene match: 3. Per the germline V gene, CDR1 is LNHDA and CDR2 is SQIVND (reference sequence). The chain's CDR3 is CASSGQGGEKLFF. CDR3 nucleotide sequence: TGTGCCAGTAGTGGACAGGGCGGTGAAAAACTGTTTTTT.

The rearrangement joins TRBV6-5 to TRBJ2-5; D is uncertain. V lost 2 bases, J lost 3 bases, and 4 bases lay in between. From germline, CDR1 is MNHEY and CDR2 SVGAGI. This CDR3 comprises 12 residues. In nucleotides, the CDR3 is TGTGCCAGCAGTTACGCCAAAGAGACCCAGTACTTC. Its translation is CASSYAKETQYF.

This chain joins TRBV29-1 and TRBJ1-6; D possibly corresponds to TRBD1 (5 bases). The CDR3 spans 16 residues. Germline V gene data show CDR1 as SQVTM and CDR2 as ANQGSEA. V was pared by 0 bases and J by 0 bases, with 9 bases between. CDR3 in DNA: TGCAGCGTTGAAGACAGGGCGTGCTCCTATAATTCACCCCTCCACTTT. Its protein product is CSVEDRACSYNSPLHF.

This clone was counted between two and nine times. The chain carries TRBV7-3 and TRBJ1-2; 9 bases map to TRBD1. The V and J ends lost 2 bases and 6 bases, in that order; junction bases with no gene match: 7. In germline, CDR1 is SGHTA, CDR2 FQGTGA. This CDR3 comprises 15 residues. The CDR3 here is CASSLGGQGRDGYTF. The CDR3 bases are TGTGCCAGCAGCTTAGGTGGACAGGGGAGAGATGGCTACACCTTC.

This clone was seen only once. The CDR3 loop is CASSVREGFADTQYF. The CDR3 nucleotides read TGTGCCAGCAGCGTCAGGGAGGGATTCGCAGATACGCAGTATTTT. The chain employs TRBV9 and TRBJ2-3, with 7 bases lining up with TRBD2. The V segment lost 2 bases and the J segment 4 bases; nucleotides outside the gene matches: 7. Germline V gene sequence: CDR1 SGDLS, CDR2 YYNGEE. The CDR3 is made up of 15 amino acids. The full variable domain, its missing parts supplied by reference TRBV9 and TRBJ2-3, is DSGVTQTPKHLITATGQRVTLRCSPRSGDLSVYWYQQSLDQGLQFLIQYYNGEERAKGNILERFSAQQFPDLHSELNLSSLELGDSALYFCASSVREGFADTQYFGPGTRLTVL.

The chain combines TRBV6-1 with TRBJ1-6; D remains ambiguous. V lost 0 bases and J lost 5, with 14 bases in between. This CDR3 contains 17 residues. Germline values: CDR1 MNHNS, CDR2 SASEGT. CDR3 protein: CASSEARILPDNSPLHF. DNA for the CDR3: TGTGCCAGCAGTGAAGCGCGAATTTTGCCGGATAATTCACCCCTCCACTTT.

The rearrangement uses TRBV5-1 and TRBJ2-2; D may be TRBD2 (6 bases). The CDR3 contains 15 residues. With 5 bases removed from V and 4 bases from J, the gap between germline ends came to 15 bases. Germline-derived CDR1 and CDR2 are SGHRS and YFSETQ. CDR3 residues: CASRGIAEATGELFF. The CDR3 region has the DNA TGCGCCAGCAGGGGAATAGCGGAAGCCACCGGGGAGCTGTTTTTT.

V usage is TRBV5-4 and J usage is TRBJ1-2; 10 bases fit TRBD1. The CDR3 is made up of 15 amino acids. Germline values: CDR1 SGHNT, CDR2 YYREEE (reference sequence). Trimming took 4 bases from V and 2 from J; bases not matched to a gene: 5. The CDR3 here is CASSPRTGGNYGYTF. CDR3 in DNA: TGTGCCAGCAGCCCGCGGACAGGGGGGAACTATGGCTACACCTTC.

The J gene is TRBJ2-7, the V gene TRBV28; the D gene could be TRBD1 or TRBD2 (5 bases each). From germline, CDR1 is MDHEN and CDR2 SYDVKM. Trimming stripped 5 bases from V and 3 bases from J, with 17 bases between. The CDR3 is 15 amino acids. CDR3 in DNA: TGTGCCAGCAGTGGGGCCGGGACGGGCAACTACGAGCAGTACTTC. It specifies CASSGAGTGNYEQYF.

This clone was observed a single time. The chain uses TRBV7-9 and TRBJ2-5; weak D call: TRBD2 (7 bases). V lost 5 bases and J lost 3, with 25 bases in between. Looked up from germline, CDR1 is SEHNR and CDR2 is FQNEAQ (reference sequence). The CDR3 is 18 residues long. CDR3 nucleotides: TGTGCCAGCAGCGCCCTAGGGGGGGTTGGGTTTTTGGAAGAGACCCAGTACTTC. It is translated as CASSALGGVGFLEETQYF.

The chain carries TRBV28 and TRBJ2-7; 11 positions match TRBD2. Looked up from germline, CDR1 is MDHEN and CDR2 is SYDVKM. Unmatched junction bases numbered 6, after V lost 6 bases and J lost 2 bases. This CDR3 is 15 amino acids long. The CDR3 DNA reads TGTGCCAGCAGCCGGGGGACTAGCGGTACCTACGAGCAGTACTTC. It is translated as CASSRGTSGTYEQYF.

This chain uses TRBV5-4 with TRBJ1-2; D unclear. Trimming took 2 bases from V and 4 from J, leaving 12 bases between them. There are 14 residues in the CDR3. Germline CDR1 is SGHNT and CDR2 is YYREEE (reference sequence). The CDR3: CASSFFDLIYGYTF. In DNA, the CDR3 is TGTGCCAGCAGCTTCTTCGACCTTATCTATGGCTACACCTTC.

This sequence joins TRBV6-5 and TRBJ1-1, with 8 bases lining up with TRBD1. V trimming: 6 bases; J trimming: 0 bases; junction bases outside the gene matches: 6. Per the germline V gene, CDR1 is MNHEY and CDR2 is SVGAGI. The CDR3 is 15 residues long. This CDR3 is CASRPGTGMNTEAFF. The DNA for the CDR3 is TGTGCCAGCAGACCCGGGACAGGTATGAACACTGAAGCTTTCTTT.

V gene TRBV6-5 combines with J gene TRBJ1-5; D is uncertain. Germline V gives CDR1 MNHEY, CDR2 SVGAGI. This CDR3 comprises 13 residues. Trimming left V 4 bases short and J 2 bases short, with 6 bases between. CDR3 in amino acids: CASSWGGNQPQHF. The CDR3 nucleotides are TGTGCCAGCAGTTGGGGAGGCAATCAGCCCCAGCATTTT.

The J gene is TRBJ2-5, the V gene TRBV29-1; D unclear. The germline V and J ends were trimmed by 1 base and 4 bases, with 16 bases remaining between them. Per the germline V gene, CDR1 is SQVTM and CDR2 is ANQGSEA. This CDR3 has 15 residues. CDR3 residues: CSVEGAAGMRETQYF. CDR3 coding DNA: TGCAGCGTTGAAGGGGCAGCCGGCATGCGAGAGACCCAGTACTTC.

The sample holds one count of this clone. In DNA, the CDR3 is TGTGCCTGGAAATCTGGGGGACAGCCTAATGAAAAACTGTTTTTT. Translated: CAWKSGGQPNEKLFF. The chain has TRBV30 and TRBJ1-4; 7 positions agree with TRBD1. CDR3 size: 15 residues. The V segment lost 4 bases and the J segment 3 bases; nucleotides outside the gene matches: 8. CDR1 is GTSNPN and CDR2 is SVGIG in the germline V gene (reference sequence).

The CDR3 bases are TGTGCCAGCAGCGTTGGGACTAGCGGGAGAATAAGCACAGATACGCAGTATTTT. Amino acids: CASSVGTSGRISTDTQYF. The chain uses TRBV9 and TRBJ2-3, with 14 bases identical to TRBD2. V lost 2 bases and J lost 0; bases outside the gene matches: 5. Germline assignment: CDR1 SGDLS and CDR2 YYNGEE. The CDR3 consists of 18 residues.